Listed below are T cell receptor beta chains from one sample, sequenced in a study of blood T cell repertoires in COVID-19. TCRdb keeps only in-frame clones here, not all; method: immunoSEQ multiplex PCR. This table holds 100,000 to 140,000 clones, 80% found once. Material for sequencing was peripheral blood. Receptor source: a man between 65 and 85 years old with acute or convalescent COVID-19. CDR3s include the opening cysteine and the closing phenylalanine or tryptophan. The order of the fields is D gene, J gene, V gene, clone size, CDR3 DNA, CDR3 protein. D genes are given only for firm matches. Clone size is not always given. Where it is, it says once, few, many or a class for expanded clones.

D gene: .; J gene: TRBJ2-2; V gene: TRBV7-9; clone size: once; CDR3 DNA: TGTGCCAGCAGCTTAGGCGGGACCGGGGAGCTGTTTTTT; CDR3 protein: CASSLGGTGELFF
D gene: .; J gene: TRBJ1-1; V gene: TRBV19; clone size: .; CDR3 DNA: TGTGCCAGTAGGTTCGTGGGCGACACTGAAGCTTTCTTT; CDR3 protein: CASRFVGDTEAFF
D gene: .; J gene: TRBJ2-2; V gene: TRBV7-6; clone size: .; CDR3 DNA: TGTGCCAGCAGTTCGACAGGCCCCACCGGGGAGCTGTTTTTT; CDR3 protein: CASSSTGPTGELFF
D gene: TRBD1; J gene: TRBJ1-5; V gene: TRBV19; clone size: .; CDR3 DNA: TGTGCCAGTAGTATGGGACAGGCCCAGCATTTT; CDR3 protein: CASSMGQAQHF
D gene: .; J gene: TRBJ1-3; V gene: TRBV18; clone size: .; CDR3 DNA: TGTGCCAGCTCACCCCAGGACACTGGCTCTGGAAACACCATATATTTT; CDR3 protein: CASSPQDTGSGNTIYF
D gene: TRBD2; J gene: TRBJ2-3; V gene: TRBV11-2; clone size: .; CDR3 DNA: TGTGCCAGCAGCTTAGGTAGCGGGGGGACAGATACGCAGTATTTT; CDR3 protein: CASSLGSGGTDTQYF
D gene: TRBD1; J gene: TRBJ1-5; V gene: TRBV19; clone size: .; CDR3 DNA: TGTGCCAGTAGTGCGGACAGGGGACCAAATCAGCCCCAGCATTTT; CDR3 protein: CASSADRGPNQPQHF
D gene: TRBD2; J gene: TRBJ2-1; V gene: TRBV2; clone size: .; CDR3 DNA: TGTGCCAGCACTGGGACTAGCGGGGGGTACAATGAGCAGTTCTTC; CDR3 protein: CASTGTSGGYNEQFF
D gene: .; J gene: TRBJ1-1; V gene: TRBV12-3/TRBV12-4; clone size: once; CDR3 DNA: TGTGCCAGCAGTTTTTTCAGGGGCGCTGAAGCTTTCTTT; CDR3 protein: CASSFFRGAEAFF
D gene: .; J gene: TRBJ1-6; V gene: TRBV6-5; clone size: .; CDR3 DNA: TGTGCCAGCAGGCGCCCCCCCCTGCTTTCACCCCTCCACTTT; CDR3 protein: CASRRPPLLSPLHF
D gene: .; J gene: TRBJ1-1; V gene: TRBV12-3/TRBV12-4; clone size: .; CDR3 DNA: TGTGCCAGCAGCCCGGGAGGGCCCACTGAAGCTTTCTTT; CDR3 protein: CASSPGGPTEAFF
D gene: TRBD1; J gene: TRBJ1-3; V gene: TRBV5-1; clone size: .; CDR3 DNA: TGCGCCAGCAGTAGGGACAGACCAAAGCCCGGAAACACCATATATTTT; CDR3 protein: CASSRDRPKPGNTIYF
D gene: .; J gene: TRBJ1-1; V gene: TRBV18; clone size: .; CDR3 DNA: TGTGCCAGCTCACCGACAGCTAACACTGAAGCTTTCTTT; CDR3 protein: CASSPTANTEAFF
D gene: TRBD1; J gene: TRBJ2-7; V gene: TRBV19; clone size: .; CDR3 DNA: TGTGCCAGCTCAGGCATCACAGGGGGCCACTACGAGCAGTACTTC; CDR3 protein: CASSGITGGHYEQYF
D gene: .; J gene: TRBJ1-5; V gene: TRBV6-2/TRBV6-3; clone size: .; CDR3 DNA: TGTGCCAGCAGTGCCCCCCTGACAGTGAGCAATCAGCCCCAGCATTTT; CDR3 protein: CASSAPLTVSNQPQHF
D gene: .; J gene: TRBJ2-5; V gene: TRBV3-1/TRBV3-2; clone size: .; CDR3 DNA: TGTGCCAGCAGTCTTACAGTGGTAGAGACCCAGTACTTC; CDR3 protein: CASSLTVVETQYF
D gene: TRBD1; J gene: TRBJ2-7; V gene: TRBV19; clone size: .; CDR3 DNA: TGTGCCAGTATGAGGACAGGGGGAGGCGAGCAGTACTTC; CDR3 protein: CASMRTGGGEQYF
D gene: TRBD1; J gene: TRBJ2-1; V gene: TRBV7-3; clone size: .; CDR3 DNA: TGTGCCAGCAGCTTCCCACAGGGGTTGGGGTACAATGAGCAGTTCTTC; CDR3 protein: CASSFPQGLGYNEQFF
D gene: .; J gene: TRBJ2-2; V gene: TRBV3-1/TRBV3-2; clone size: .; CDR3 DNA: TGTGCCAGCAGCTCACGGGGGAACACCGGGGAGCTGTTTTTT; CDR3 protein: CASSSRGNTGELFF
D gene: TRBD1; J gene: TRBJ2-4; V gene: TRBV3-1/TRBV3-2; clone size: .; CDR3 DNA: TGTGCCAGCAGCCAAGAATATGGGACAGATGCGGACATTCAGTACTTC; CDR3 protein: CASSQEYGTDADIQYF
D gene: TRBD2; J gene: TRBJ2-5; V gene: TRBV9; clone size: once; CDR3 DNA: TGTGCCAGCAGCGTAGCCCCCGCGGGGGGGCTCGGCAGAGAGACCCAGTACTTC; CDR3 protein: CASSVAPAGGLGRETQYF
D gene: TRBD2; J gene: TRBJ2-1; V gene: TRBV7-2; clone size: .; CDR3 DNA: TGTGCCAGCAGCTTAGAAGGACTAGCGGGGGGGCCAAGTGAGTTCTTC; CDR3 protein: CASSLEGLAGGPSEFF
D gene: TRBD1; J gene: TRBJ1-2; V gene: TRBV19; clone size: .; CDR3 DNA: TGTGCCAGTAGTATAGGCGGGACAGGGCTATATGGCTACACCTTC; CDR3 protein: CASSIGGTGLYGYTF
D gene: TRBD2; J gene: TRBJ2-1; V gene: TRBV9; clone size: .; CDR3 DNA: TGTGCCAGCAGCGTAGACTCCCTAGCGGGGTTGGGGAATGAGCAGTTCTTC; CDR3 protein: CASSVDSLAGLGNEQFF
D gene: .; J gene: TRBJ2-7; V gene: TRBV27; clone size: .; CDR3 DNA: TGTGCCAGCAGAAGGGCAGGGGTGTGGGACGAGCAGTACTTC; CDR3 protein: CASRRAGVWDEQYF
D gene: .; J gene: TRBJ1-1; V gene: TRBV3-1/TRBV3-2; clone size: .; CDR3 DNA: TGTGCCAGCAGCCAAGGACCCGGGGGGAATGCTGAAGCTTTCTTT; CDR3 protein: CASSQGPGGNAEAFF
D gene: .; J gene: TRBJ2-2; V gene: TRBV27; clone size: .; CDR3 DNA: TGTGCCAGCAGTTTGAGGGACGGGGAGCTGTTTTTT; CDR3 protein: CASSLRDGELFF
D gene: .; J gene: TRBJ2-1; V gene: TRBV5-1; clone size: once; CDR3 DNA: TGCGCCAGCAGCTTGGGGACAGCCAGCTCCTACAATGAGCAGTTCTTC; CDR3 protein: CASSLGTASSYNEQFF
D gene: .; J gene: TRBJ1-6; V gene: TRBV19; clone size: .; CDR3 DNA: TGTGCCAGTAGCCCCATCATGGGGCAGGCGAACTATAATTCACCCCTCCACTTT; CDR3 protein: CASSPIMGQANYNSPLHF
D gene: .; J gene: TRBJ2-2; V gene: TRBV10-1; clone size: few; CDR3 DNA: TGCGCCAGCAGTGAGTCCGGCGGGGGCCGATACACCGGGGAGCTGTTTTTT; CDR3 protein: CASSESGGGRYTGELFF
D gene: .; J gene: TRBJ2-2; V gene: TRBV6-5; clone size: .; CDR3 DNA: TGTGCCAGCAGTCGACAGGATACGAACACCGGGGAGCTGTTTTTT; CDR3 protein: CASSRQDTNTGELFF
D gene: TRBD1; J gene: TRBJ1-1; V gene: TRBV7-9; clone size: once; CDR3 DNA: TGTGCCAGCAGCTTTGCACAGGGGCAATCTGAAGCTTTCTTT; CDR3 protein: CASSFAQGQSEAFF
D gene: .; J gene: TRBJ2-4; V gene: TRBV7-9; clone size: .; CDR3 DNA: TGTGCCAGCAGCTTTTCCTTAAACATTCAGTACTTC; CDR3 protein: CASSFSLNIQYF
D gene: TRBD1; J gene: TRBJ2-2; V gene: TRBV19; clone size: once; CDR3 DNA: TGTGCCAGTAAAGTCTCGACAGGGCACACCGGGGAGCTGTTTTTT; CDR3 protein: CASKVSTGHTGELFF
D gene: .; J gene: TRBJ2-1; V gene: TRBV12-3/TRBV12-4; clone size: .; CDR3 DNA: TGTGCCAGCAGTAATCCCCGGTCAACCTTACAGTTCTTC; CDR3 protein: CASSNPRSTLQFF
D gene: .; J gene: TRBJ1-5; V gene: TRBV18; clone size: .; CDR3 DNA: TGTGCCAGCTCACCAGGGGCGAGCAATCAGCCCCAGCATTTT; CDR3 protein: CASSPGASNQPQHF
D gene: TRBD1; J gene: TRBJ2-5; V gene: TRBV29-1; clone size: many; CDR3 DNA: TGCAGCGTCCAGGGGGATCAAGAGACCCAGTACTTC; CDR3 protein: CSVQGDQETQYF